This TCR beta chain originates from a study of cytomegalovirus exposure and HLA in healthy donors. This clone was counted ten times or more. The PCR used 60 Vbeta and 13 Jbeta primers. Repertoires were generated with immunoSEQ multiplex PCR, while TCRdb's copy carries only in-frame clones and drops some. The data show approximately 110,000 clones, with roughly 15% seen just once and 1.9% held by the top ten. The CDR3 covers 14 residues. Sequencing was carried out using PBMCs. The chain carries TRBV12-1 and TRBJ2-7; TRBD2 was called by the table and not checked on the DNA. TRBV12-1 represents a pseudogene. This receptor was identified in a woman aged 18-29 years in good health and CMV-seronegative. This CDR3 reads CASSAPGLAYEQYF. For the CDR3, the DNA is TGTGCCAGCAGCGCGCCGGGACTAGCTTACGAGCAGTACTTC.